A selection of T cell receptor beta chains follows, all from one sample in a study of blood T cell repertoires in COVID-19. The data were produced by immunoSEQ multiplex PCR, yet TCRdb's version contains in-frame clones alone and is incomplete. The profile shows approximately 240,000 clones, 86% of them singletons. Specimen: PBMCs or T cells enriched from blood (not recorded which). Source of these receptors: a woman between 50 and 59 years old in a cohort exposed to, infected with or recovered from COVID-19 (not recorded which). CDR3s include the opening cysteine and the closing phenylalanine or tryptophan. The order of the fields is J gene, clone size, V gene, D gene, CDR3 DNA, CDR3 protein. The D gene is left open where the match is weak. A row's size may be missing; if present it is once, few, many or a size class.

TRBJ1-4	NA	TRBV2	TRBD1	TGTGCCAGCAGCGGGACAGGGGGGGAAAAACTGTTTTTT	CASSGTGGEKLFF
TRBJ2-1	NA	TRBV3-1/TRBV3-2	TRBD2	TGTGCCAGCAGCCGGACTAGCGGGGGGAGCAATGAGCAGTTCTTC	CASSRTSGGSNEQFF
TRBJ2-2	NA	TRBV4-2	NA	TGTGCCAGCAGCTGGCCGCCCAGATCGACAGGGAACACCGGGGAGCTGTTTTTT	CASSWPPRSTGNTGELFF
TRBJ1-2	NA	TRBV10-3	NA	TGTGCCATCAGTGAATTAGGACAAACAGGCTATGGCTACACCTTC	CAISELGQTGYGYTF
TRBJ1-6	NA	TRBV7-9	NA	TGTGCCAGCAGCTACGGGGCCGGGACACCTAATTCACCCCTCCACTTT	CASSYGAGTPNSPLHF
TRBJ1-2	NA	TRBV6-5	NA	TGTGCCAGCAGTTACCGAGGTGGCTACTCTAACTATGGCTACACCTTC	CASSYRGGYSNYGYTF
TRBJ1-1	once	TRBV19	NA	TGTGCCAGCTCTTGGCAGGGAACTGCGAACACTGAAGCTTTCTTT	CASSWQGTANTEAFF
TRBJ2-2	NA	TRBV7-9	TRBD1	TGTGCCAGCAGCTTAGCGGTGGACAGGGACACCGGGGAGCTGTTTTTT	CASSLAVDRDTGELFF
TRBJ2-5	NA	TRBV30	TRBD1	TGTGCCTGGAGTGTAAGCTCAGGGGGAGAGACCCAGTACTTC	CAWSVSSGGETQYF
TRBJ1-1	once	TRBV5-1	TRBD1	TGCGCCAGCAGCAGGGACAGGGGGCAGGAGGCTGAAGCTTTCTTT	CASSRDRGQEAEAFF
TRBJ1-1	NA	TRBV11-2	TRBD1	TGTGCCAGCAGCTGGGACAGGGGACAGGGCACTGAAGCTTTCTTT	CASSWDRGQGTEAFF
TRBJ2-7	NA	TRBV11-1	NA	TGTGCCAGCAGCTTAGTATCCGGGGGCGAGCAGTACTTC	CASSLVSGGEQYF
TRBJ2-3	once	TRBV7-2	TRBD2	TGTGCCAGCCTGGCGGGGGGATCCACAGATACGCAGTATTTT	CASLAGGSTDTQYF
TRBJ1-1	few	TRBV5-6	NA	TGTGCCAGCAGCCCCTCAAGGATGGGCTTCCGCACTGAAGCTTTCTTT	CASSPSRMGFRTEAFF
TRBJ1-6	NA	TRBV7-2	NA	TGTGCCAGCAGCTTGGACGGGAGGAATTCACCCCTCCACTTT	CASSLDGRNSPLHF
TRBJ2-2	NA	TRBV9	NA	TGTGCCAGCAGCGAACAGGACACCGGGGAGCTGTTTTTT	CASSEQDTGELFF
TRBJ1-2	NA	TRBV29-1	NA	TGCAGCGTTGAGCGGGGGGATGGCTACACCTTC	CSVERGDGYTF
TRBJ2-7	NA	TRBV5-1	NA	TGCGCCAGCTCGCTGATGGGAGGTTCCTACGAGCAGTACTTC	CASSLMGGSYEQYF
TRBJ1-5	NA	TRBV4-1	TRBD1	TGCGCCAGCAGCCATATGCTCGGGACAGAAAGCAATCAGCCCCAGCATTTT	CASSHMLGTESNQPQHF
TRBJ2-4	NA	TRBV7-2	NA	TGTGCCAGCAGCTCCACAGGGATACCAGCCAAAAACATTCAGTACTTC	CASSSTGIPAKNIQYF
TRBJ2-1	NA	TRBV15	NA	TGTGCCACCAGCTCTAGGACTAACTACAATGAGCAGTTCTTC	CATSSRTNYNEQFF
TRBJ1-1	NA	TRBV9	NA	TGTGCCAGCAGCGTAGCCCCACAGACGAACACTGAAGCTTTCTTT	CASSVAPQTNTEAFF
TRBJ2-7	NA	TRBV29-1	TRBD1	TGCAGCACGGGACAGGGGTTCGAGCAGTACTTC	CSTGQGFEQYF